The 10 T cell receptor beta chains listed next were all sequenced from one sample in a study of shared clonotypes between healthy human individuals. Profiling relied on immunoSEQ multiplex PCR, and the TCRdb table lists in-frame clones only, not all of them. The sample records over a million clones, 78% being singletons. What was sequenced was memory CD4+ T cells from PBMCs. Noted subset: CD45RA-negative fraction. The receptors shown here come from a young man in good health. Some clones in this sample may be carry-over from other donors' samples.

The chain combines TRBV6-5 with TRBJ1-2; weak D call: TRBD1 (6 bases). Per germline, CDR1 MNHEY and CDR2 SVGAGI. Trimming left V 6 bases short and J 3 bases short, with 17 bases between. The CDR3 extends over 15 amino acids. As DNA, the CDR3 is TGTGCCAGCAGCCCGATGGCGGCAGGGGACTATGGCTACACCTTC. This sequence encodes CASSPMAAGDYGYTF.

The V and J genes are TRBV4-2 and TRBJ2-5; the match to TRBD1 covers 8 bases. There are 15 residues in the CDR3. V trimming: 4 bases; J trimming: 3 bases; junction bases outside the gene matches: 7. The V gene's germline CDR1 is LGHNA and CDR2 YNFKEQ. The CDR3 is CASSRLDREEETQYF. The CDR3 nucleotides are TGTGCCAGCAGCCGCCTGGACAGGGAGGAAGAGACCCAGTACTTC.

J is TRBJ2-1 and V is TRBV10-1, with D unclear. Germline V gene lookup returns CDR1 WNHNN and CDR2 SYGVQD (reference sequence). The CDR3 spans 17 residues. V was pared by 0 bases and J by 3 bases, with 15 bases between. This CDR3 reads CASSESIGVRDYNEQFF. The DNA of the CDR3 is TGCGCCAGCAGTGAGTCGATTGGAGTAAGAGACTACAATGAGCAGTTCTTC.

The chain has TRBV2 and TRBJ2-6; D gene unclear. Germline-derived CDR1 and CDR2 are SNHLY and FYNNEI. Trimming shortened V by 3 bases and J by 2 bases, and 8 bases separated the two germline ends. This CDR3 has 15 amino acids. The CDR3 loop is CASSDWAAGANVLTF. The DNA of the CDR3 is TGTGCCAGCAGTGATTGGGCGGCTGGGGCCAACGTCCTGACTTTC.

This chain uses TRBV11-3 with TRBJ2-4, with D perhaps TRBD1 (5 bases). The CDR3 length is 12 residues. Trimming shortened V by 5 bases and J by 9 bases, and 11 bases separated the two germline ends. The germline V gene has CDR1 SGHNT and CDR2 YENEEA. The CDR3 DNA follows: TGTGCCAGCAGCGAAGACAGCCCCATTCAGTACTTC. Its translation: CASSEDSPIQYF.

Details on this clone: This CDR3 is also generated by other DNA sequences in the sample. The J gene is TRBJ2-7, the V gene TRBV7-9, with D perhaps matching TRBD1 (6 bases). Trimming left V 3 bases short and J 3 bases short, with 12 bases between. From germline, CDR1 is SEHNR and CDR2 FQNEAQ (reference sequence). The CDR3 is 14 residues long. CDR3 nucleotides: TGTGCCAGCAGCTTTAGCCAGGGGAGCTACGAGCAGTACTTC. Residues: CASSFSQGSYEQYF.

In this sample, this clone turned up a few times. V gene TRBV7-2 combines with J gene TRBJ2-1; unclear D gene. Per the germline V gene, CDR1 is SGHTA and CDR2 is FQGNSA. Trimming removed 0 bases from V and 9 bases from J, with 15 bases in between. The CDR3 covers 15 residues. The CDR3 here is CASSLATWLGSEQFF. CDR3 DNA: TGTGCCAGCAGCTTAGCAACGTGGCTAGGGTCTGAGCAGTTCTTC.

This chain links TRBV4-1 with TRBJ2-2; 7 positions agree with TRBD2. Per the germline V gene, CDR1 is MGHRA and CDR2 is YSYEKL. There are 14 residues in the CDR3. J gave up 2 bases and V 7 bases, and 4 bases lay outside the gene matches. The CDR3 nucleotides are TGCGCCAGCACCCTAGCGGTAAACACCGGGGAGCTGTTTTTT. It is translated as CASTLAVNTGELFF.

This chain connects TRBV19 to TRBJ1-4; D is ambiguous. This CDR3 comprises 15 residues. The V gene lost 3 bases and the J gene lost 0 bases, with 8 bases spanning the gap. Looked up from germline, CDR1 is LNHDA and CDR2 is SQIVND (reference sequence). CDR3 coding DNA: TGTGCCAGTAGTATGTCGGGAACAACTAATGAAAAACTGTTTTTT. Its protein product is CASSMSGTTNEKLFF.

This clone has just one count. V gene TRBV25-1 combines with J gene TRBJ2-1; D gene ambiguous. CDR1 is MGHDK, CDR2 SYGVNS, per germline. The V end lost 3 bases, the J end lost 4 bases, and 4 bases lay between the germline ends. The CDR3 runs to 12 residues. The CDR3 sequence is CASSERYNEQFF. CDR3 in DNA: TGTGCCAGCAGTGAGAGGTACAATGAGCAGTTCTTC. The whole variable domain, remainder taken from reference TRBV25-1 and TRBJ2-1, is EADIYQTPRYLVIGTGKKITLECSQTMGHDKMYWYQQDPGMELHLIHYSYGVNSTEKGDLSSESTVSRIRTEHFPLTLESARPSHTSQYLCASSERYNEQFFGPGTRLTVL.